This TCR beta chain was identified during a study of blood T cell repertoires in COVID-19. Study-level information: Whether acute or convalescent, the COVID-19 samples came from the United States, Italy and Spain. In each case, the material was cDNA or gDNA derived from T cells, B-cell-depleted T cells, or PBMCs.

Method: immunoSEQ multiplex PCR; TCRdb's copy keeps in-frame clones and lacks some. The table includes about 200,000 clones, more than 75% detected once. Trimming removed 4 bases from V and 5 bases from J; junction bases left unmatched: 3. From germline, CDR1 is LNHNV and CDR2 YYDKDF (reference sequence). This CDR3 spans 13 amino acids. The gene calls are TRBV15 and TRBJ2-5, with 8 bases fitting TRBD2. The receptor was derived from a man aged 55 to 70 who had recovered from COVID-19. The specimen was peripheral blood. The chain's CDR3 is CATSTGGGETQYF. CDR3 coding DNA: TGTGCCACCAGCACGGGCGGGGGGGAGACCCAGTACTTC. Combining the CDR3 with reference TRBV15 and TRBJ2-5 gives the whole variable domain DAMVIQNPRYQVTQFGKPVTLSCSQTLNHNVMYWYQQKSSQAPKLLFHYYDKDFNNEADTPDNFQSRRPNTSFCFLDIRSPGLGDTAMYLCATSTGGGETQYFGPGTRLLVL.